This passage covers 17 T cell receptor beta chains from one sample sequenced in a study of blood T cells in healthy people across ages. For the second PCR, which ran for about 6 to 11 cycles, a sample-barcoded 5' primer and a J-beta primer mix were used. TCRdb called the 5' RACE reads again in MiXCR, with one record for every CDR3 protein. The sample lists roughly 1.6 million distinct CDR3 sequences; about 31% were seen once. What was sequenced was blood. The receptors stem from a woman aged 30 to 39 in good health.

This clonotype was picked up a small number of times. This sequence joins TRBV12-3 or TRBV12-4 and TRBJ2-7, with 7 bases aligning to TRBD1. The CDR3 contains 15 residues. Trimming took 5 bases from V and 1 from J; bases not matched to a gene: 8. The CDR3: CASSPETGKSYEQYF. The CDR3 DNA reads TGTGCCAGCAGTCCCGAGACAGGGAAATCCTACGAGCAGTACTTC.

This clonotype showed up many times. The chain has TRBV10-3 and TRBJ2-1, with unresolved D. Per germline, CDR1 ENHRY and CDR2 SYGVKD. V was trimmed by 8 bases and J by 9 bases, leaving 14 bases between them. The CDR3 sequence is 12 residues long. The CDR3 reads CAIESSRGEQFF. CDR3 DNA: TGTGCCATCGAGTCCTCTAGAGGTGAGCAGTTCTTC.

To note about this clonotype: It may be a read error: a sequence one base away is much more abundant. This sequence joins TRBV29-1 and TRBJ2-1, with TRBD2 identical over 13 bases. In germline, CDR1 is SQVTM, CDR2 ANQGSEA. The CDR3 has 15 amino acids. The CDR3 reads CSVVGTSGNYNERFF. The DNA of the CDR3 is TGCAGCGTCGTCGGGACTAGCGGGAACTACAATGAGCGGTTCTTC.

This clonotype was counted only a few times. This rearrangement joins TRBV9 to TRBJ2-3; D remains ambiguous. In germline, CDR1 is SGDLS, CDR2 YYNGEE. V was shortened by 2 bases and J by 4 bases, with 14 bases between the two germline ends. CDR3 size: 15 residues. For the CDR3, the DNA is TGTGCCAGCAGCGTTCACCCCGAGGTCTCAGATACGCAGTATTTT. Protein product: CASSVHPEVSDTQYF.

The chain recombines TRBV15 with TRBJ1-5; weak D call: TRBD1 (6 bases). CDR1 and CDR2 (germline): LNHNV, YYDKDF (reference sequence). This CDR3 spans 14 amino acids. Trimming removed 3 bases from V and 6 bases from J, with 12 bases in between. This CDR3 is CATSSRQVLQPQHF. The CDR3 DNA is TGTGCCACCAGCAGTCGACAGGTACTTCAGCCCCAGCATTTT.

This rearrangement joins TRBV5-1 to TRBJ2-4; TRBD2 agrees at 8 bases. This CDR3 has 15 amino acids. CDR1 is SGHRS, CDR2 YFSETQ, per germline. With V trimmed by 8 bases and J by 2 bases, 9 bases remained unmatched. For the CDR3, the DNA is TGCGCCAGGTCCGGGGGGGGAGTAACCAAAAACATTCAGTACTTC. The encoded protein is CARSGGGVTKNIQYF. The whole variable domain, remainder taken from reference TRBV5-1 and TRBJ2-4, is KAGVTQTPRYLIKTRGQQVTLSCSPISGHRSVSWYQQTPGQGLQFLFEYFSETQRNKGNFPGRFSGRQFSNSRSEMNVSTLELGDSALYLCARSGGGVTKNIQYFGAGTRLSVL.

This chain uses TRBV4-1 with TRBJ2-1; D call uncertain. Germline loops: CDR1 MGHRA, CDR2 YSYEKL. The V gene lost 0 bases and the J gene lost 12 bases, with 12 bases spanning the gap. The CDR3 is 13 amino acids. This chain's CDR3 is CASSQDLDVGQFF. CDR3 nucleotide sequence: TGCGCCAGCAGCCAAGATCTGGACGTAGGGCAGTTCTTC.

This clonotype was picked up a small number of times. The gene calls are TRBV2 and TRBJ2-1, with D maybe TRBD2 (5 bases). This CDR3 contains 12 residues. Germline CDR1 is SNHLY and CDR2 is FYNNEI. Trimming cost V 6 bases and J 10 bases, with 13 bases left between them. CDR3 DNA: TGTGCCAGCAGGGTACTAGGAAACGAGCAGTTCTTC. It translates to CASRVLGNEQFF.

The chain carries TRBV5-6 and TRBJ1-1, with 8 positions matching TRBD1. The germline V gene has CDR1 SGHDT and CDR2 YYEEEE. J was trimmed by 0 bases and V by 4 bases; bases with no gene match: 8. The CDR3 spans 16 residues. CDR3 bases: TGTGCCAGCAGCCCGAGGTGGGGACAGGTGAACACTGAAGCTTTCTTT. As protein: CASSPRWGQVNTEAFF. The full variable domain, with the rest looked up from reference TRBV5-6 and TRBJ1-1, is DAGVTQSPTHLIKTRGQQVTLRCSPKSGHDTVSWYQQALGQGPQFIFQYYEEEERQRGNFPDRFSGHQFPNYSSELNVNALLLGDSALYLCASSPRWGQVNTEAFFGQGTRLTVV.

This clonotype was counted a few times. The chain employs TRBV10-3 and TRBJ2-1; TRBD2 aligns across 11 bases. The CDR3 has 16 residues. V shed 6 bases, J shed 5 bases, and the junction held 9 bases outside the gene matches. The V gene's germline CDR1 is ENHRY and CDR2 SYGVKD. CDR3 bases: TGTGCCATCAGGGCTACTAGCGGGGGCACTAACAATGAGCAGTTCTTC. Translating gives CAIRATSGGTNNEQFF.

V and J are TRBV28 and TRBJ1-6; 7 nucleotides align to TRBD1. The CDR3 spans 15 residues. Germline loops: CDR1 MDHEN, CDR2 SYDVKM. V lost 6 bases and J lost 6; bases outside the gene matches: 8. The CDR3 here is CASSSPGQINSPLHF. The CDR3 bases are TGTGCCAGCAGCTCACCGGGACAGATTAATTCACCCCTCCACTTT.

The genes are TRBV4-1 and TRBJ2-5, with TRBD2 identical over 10 bases. V lost 5 bases to trimming and J lost 11 bases; unmatched junction nucleotides: 17. The CDR3 sequence is 16 residues long. Germline V CDR1 and CDR2: MGHRA, YSYEKL. In DNA form, the CDR3 reads TGCGCCAGCAGCTTCCGGGTAGCGGGGGGTTACAATGAGCAGTACTTC. This codes for CASSFRVAGGYNEQYF.

This clonotype was seen a handful of times. V gene TRBV9 combines with J gene TRBJ2-3, with 8 bases aligning to TRBD1. CDR3 size: 14 residues. CDR1 is SGDLS, CDR2 YYNGEE, per germline. Germline trimming cut 7 bases from V and 2 bases from J; bases unmatched to any gene: 6. CDR3 DNA sequence: TGTGCCAGCGCTAGGGACAGGTCCACAGATACGCAGTATTTT. Translation: CASARDRSTDTQYF.

This clonotype has at least ten counts. The chain joins TRBV4-1 to TRBJ2-7; D perhaps matches TRBD1 (6 bases). The CDR3 is made up of 13 amino acids. Looked up from germline, CDR1 is MGHRA and CDR2 is YSYEKL. V lost 0 bases and J 3 bases, leaving 6 bases between the germline ends. CDR3 coding DNA: TGCGCCAGCAGCCAAGAACAGGGCTACGAGCAGTACTTC. Amino acid sequence: CASSQEQGYEQYF.

This clonotype occurred a few times. V and J are TRBV28 and TRBJ1-2; D not certain. Trimming stripped 6 bases from V and 6 bases from J, with 17 bases between. This CDR3 comprises 14 residues. Germline CDR1 and CDR2: MDHEN and SYDVKM. The CDR3 reads CASSYPTGSHGYTF. CDR3 nucleotides: TGTGCCAGCAGCTACCCGACTGGTAGCCATGGCTACACCTTC.

The genes are TRBV4-1 and TRBJ2-5; D is ambiguous. Per the germline V gene, CDR1 is MGHRA and CDR2 is YSYEKL. Trimming removed 3 bases from V and 1 base from J, with 15 bases in between. CDR3 size: 16 residues. Here the CDR3 reads CASSHLGPIPQETQYF. Here the CDR3 DNA reads TGCGCCAGCAGCCACCTTGGACCGATACCCCAAGAGACCCAGTACTTC.

The rearrangement links TRBV20-1 to TRBJ2-1, with D possibly TRBD2 on 7 matching bases. V was clipped by 3 bases and J by 12 bases, with 15 bases between them. CDR1 and CDR2 (germline): DFQATT, SNEGSKA (reference sequence). There are 12 residues in the CDR3. CDR3 nucleotide sequence: TGCAGTGCTAGCGGGGGCCCGGGGGGGCAGTTCTTC. Translating it yields CSASGGPGGQFF.